This note documents a single T cell receptor beta chain sequence. The TCR beta repertoire was assessed by survey-level immunoSEQ sequencing. Profiled with immunoSEQ multiplex PCR; TCRdb holds only in-frame clones, not every one. The sample includes approximately 70,000 clones, around 93% of them seen just once. This CDR3 spans 14 amino acids. Germline V gene data show CDR1 as LGHNA and CDR2 as YSLEER. Trimming took off 0 bases at V and 3 bases at J, with 8 bases between the two ends. Sequenced input: PBMCs. The source of this sequence is a middle-aged man with rheumatoid arthritis. The chain links TRBV4-3 to TRBJ1-1; D call uncertain. This CDR3 is CASSQEGEDTEAFF. Here the CDR3 DNA reads TGCGCCAGCAGCCAAGAGGGAGAGGACACTGAAGCTTTCTTT.